This entry features one T cell receptor (beta chain) sequence. Its antigen is not known. Expressed TCRB transcripts were sequenced because the isolated RNA had all been reverse transcribed beforehand. Produced via immunoSEQ multiplex PCR; TCRdb's table is partial and in-frame only. The data hold under 450,000 clones, with roughly 15% observed a single time. This entry belongs to a study of beta chain features in type 1 diabetes. Study-wide points: Type 1 diabetes patients showed fewer insertions and more deletions at VDJ junctions. Patients showed naive, central memory and Treg TCRB repertoires that appeared more similar than those of healthy donors.

The CDR3 is 17 amino acids. Trimming cost V 0 bases and J 3 bases, with 15 bases left between them. The germline V gene has CDR1 SGDLS and CDR2 YYNGEE. The clonotype comes from a woman aged 18-29 years in good health. The chain has TRBV9 and TRBJ2-2; D may be TRBD1 (6 bases). The source material was naive CD4+ T cells from blood. CDR3 protein: CASSVDGGAGYTGELFF. CDR3 DNA: TGTGCCAGCAGCGTAGATGGGGGCGCTGGCTACACCGGGGAGCTGTTTTTT.